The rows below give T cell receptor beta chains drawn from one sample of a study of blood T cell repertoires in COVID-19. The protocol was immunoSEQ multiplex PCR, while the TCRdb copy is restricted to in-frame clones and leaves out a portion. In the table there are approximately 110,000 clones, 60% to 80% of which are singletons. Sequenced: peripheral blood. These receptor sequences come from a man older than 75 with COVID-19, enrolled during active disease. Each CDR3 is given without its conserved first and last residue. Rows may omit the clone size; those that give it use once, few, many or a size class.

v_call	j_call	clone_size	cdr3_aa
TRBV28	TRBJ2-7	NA	ASSRRTNNYEQY
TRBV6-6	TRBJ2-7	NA	ASSYSQGPYEQY
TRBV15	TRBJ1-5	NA	ATQDSNQPQH
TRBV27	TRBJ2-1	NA	ASSFPGGPEDEQF
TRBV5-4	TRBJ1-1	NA	ASSSEVNTEAF
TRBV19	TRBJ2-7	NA	ASSTSGTGPYEQY
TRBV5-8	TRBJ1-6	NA	ASSSWGQGNDSPLH
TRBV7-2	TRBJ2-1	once	ASSLLAGESGKF
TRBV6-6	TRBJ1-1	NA	ASSYGGGNTEAF
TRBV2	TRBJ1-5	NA	ASSGTGGGQPQH
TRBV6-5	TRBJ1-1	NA	ASSYGGQGNTEAF
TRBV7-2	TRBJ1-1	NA	ASSLVPEYTEAF
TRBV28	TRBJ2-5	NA	ASSSPAEILRETQY
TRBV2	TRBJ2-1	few	ASSSKGLAGNEQF
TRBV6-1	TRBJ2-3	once	ASSETSPSTDTQY
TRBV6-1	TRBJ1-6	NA	ASSEAYSLDSPLH
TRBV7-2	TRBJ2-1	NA	ASSARQNNEQF
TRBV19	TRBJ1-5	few	ASATGFQPQH
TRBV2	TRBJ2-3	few	ASSTPGQGPGRAAPDTQY
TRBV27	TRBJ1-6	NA	ASSEPYSSYNSPLH
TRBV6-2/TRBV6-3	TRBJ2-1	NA	ASSYSRNEQF
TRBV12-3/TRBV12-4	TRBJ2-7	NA	ASSSTGGVQY
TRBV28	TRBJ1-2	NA	ASSAGTGAPGYT
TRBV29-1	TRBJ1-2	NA	SARQRLGYT
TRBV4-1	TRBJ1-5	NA	ASSQETGNNQPQH
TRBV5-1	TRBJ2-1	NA	ASTLGQPISSYNEQF
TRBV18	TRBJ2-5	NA	ASSPPGTRVETQY
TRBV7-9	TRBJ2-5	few	ASSFMGAETQY
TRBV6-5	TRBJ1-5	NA	ASSDTGLGNQPQH
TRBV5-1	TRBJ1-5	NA	ASSYGGAEPQH
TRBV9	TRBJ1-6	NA	ASSAPGISPLH
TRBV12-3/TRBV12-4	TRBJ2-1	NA	ASSLGGEQF
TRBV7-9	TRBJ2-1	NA	ASSFSDGRPLYNEQF
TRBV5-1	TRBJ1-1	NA	ASSLGGQTDLNTEAF
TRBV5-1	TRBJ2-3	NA	ASSFWTSGRAEDTQY
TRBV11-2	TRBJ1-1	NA	ASSDYRGPITGGTEAF
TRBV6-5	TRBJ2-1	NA	ASSLTGGLYNEQF
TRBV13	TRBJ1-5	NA	ASSDRDHSNQPQH
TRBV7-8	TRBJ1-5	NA	ASSFRTGRGNQPQH
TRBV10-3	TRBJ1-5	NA	AISQLQGSGQPQH
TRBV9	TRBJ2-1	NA	ASSEGTGDNTF
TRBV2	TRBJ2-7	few	AGHRDRASPQY
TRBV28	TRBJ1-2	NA	ASSPLEGGYT
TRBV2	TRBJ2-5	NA	ASSEDGSDRGWETQY
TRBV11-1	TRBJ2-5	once	ASSVGLAGVQETQY
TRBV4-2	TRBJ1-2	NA	ASSQDLGQGNRGYT
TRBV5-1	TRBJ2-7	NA	ASSLLPGSYEQY
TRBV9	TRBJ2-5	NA	ASSGGPSVGETQY
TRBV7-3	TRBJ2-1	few	ASSSTRGNEQF
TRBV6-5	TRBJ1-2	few	ASSFSPGVYGYT
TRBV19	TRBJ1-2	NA	ASSTQGRAGYGYT
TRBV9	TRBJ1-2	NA	ASSVDLDSNYGYT
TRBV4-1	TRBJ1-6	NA	ASSKDTNRGRDSPLH